These T cell receptor beta chains were read from a single sample in a study of spatial heterogeneity in lung cancer. One entry per CDR3 protein, called by TCRdb with MiXCR from the 5' RACE reads. The sample holds 16,000 or so distinct CDR3 sequences, around 5% seen once. Sequencing was performed on lung tumor tissue, taken at surgery. Receptors originate from a female donor with early-stage non-small cell lung cancer. Each CDR3 is given with its conserved first and last residue. A D gene is named only where the DNA matches it firmly. Part of the rows lack a size; the others show once, few, many or a class for expanded clones.

D: TRBD2; size: many; V: TRBV10-3; J: TRBJ2-2; CDR3: CAISERLGLSNTGELFF; DNA: TGTGCCATCAGTGAACGTCTGGGACTAAGTAACACCGGGGAGCTGTTTTTT
D: NA; size: many; V: TRBV4-1; J: TRBJ2-7; CDR3: CASVLISGEQYF; DNA: TGCGCCAGCGTACTCATCTCGGGGGAGCAGTACTTC
D: TRBD2; size: few; V: TRBV5-1; J: TRBJ2-1; CDR3: CASSLRTSGDNEQFF; DNA: TGCGCCAGCAGTCTTAGGACTAGCGGGGACAATGAGCAGTTCTTC
D: NA; size: many; V: TRBV7-2; J: TRBJ2-4; CDR3: CASSFRTLAKNIQYF; DNA: TGTGCCAGCAGCTTCCGGACCCTAGCCAAAAACATTCAGTACTTC
D: TRBD2; size: many; V: TRBV20-1; J: TRBJ2-1; CDR3: CSATTSGYNEQFF; DNA: TGCAGTGCCACGACTAGCGGGTACAATGAGCAGTTCTTC
D: NA; size: many; V: TRBV29-1; J: TRBJ2-1; CDR3: CSVEGTGSNYNEQFF; DNA: TGCAGCGTTGAAGGAACGGGATCTAACTACAATGAGCAGTTCTTC
D: NA; size: NA; V: TRBV3-1; J: TRBJ2-1; CDR3: CASSQDSPHRTSFSYNEQFF; DNA: TGTGCCAGCAGCCAAGATTCCCCTCACCGAACTAGCTTCAGTTACAATGAGCAGTTCTTC
D: TRBD1; size: many; V: TRBV10-3; J: TRBJ2-7; CDR3: CAISGTTGAYEQYF; DNA: TGTGCCATCAGCGGTACAACAGGGGCCTACGAGCAGTACTTC
D: TRBD1; size: few; V: TRBV6-5; J: TRBJ1-6; CDR3: CASSLKTGARSPLHF; DNA: TGTGCCAGCAGTTTAAAGACAGGGGCTCGTTCACCCCTCCACTTT
D: NA; size: NA; V: TRBV6-5; J: TRBJ1-1; CDR3: CASSYSKSVGAFF; DNA: TGTGCCAGCAGTTACTCGAAGAGCGTTGGAGCTTTCTTT
D: TRBD2; size: NA; V: TRBV24-1; J: TRBJ2-7; CDR3: CATSEVGQGGYSYEQYF; DNA: TGTGCCACCAGTGAGGTCGGCCAGGGAGGGTACTCCTACGAGCAGTACTTC
D: TRBD1; size: medium-sized; V: TRBV5-1; J: TRBJ2-1; CDR3: CASSSGTGVGEQFF; DNA: TGCGCCAGCAGCTCGGGGACAGGGGTCGGGGAGCAGTTCTTC
D: TRBD2; size: many; V: TRBV23-1; J: TRBJ2-7; CDR3: CASIGVLPREAVYEQYF; DNA: TGCGCCAGTATTGGGGTCCTCCCGCGGGAGGCGGTGTACGAGCAGTACTTC
D: TRBD1; size: many; V: TRBV4-1; J: TRBJ1-4; CDR3: CASSEGQGATNEKLFF; DNA: TGCGCCAGCAGCGAAGGACAGGGGGCAACTAATGAAAAACTGTTTTTT
D: NA; size: many; V: TRBV15; J: TRBJ2-2; CDR3: CATSRDPHPEANTGELFF; DNA: TGTGCCACCAGCAGAGACCCCCACCCAGAGGCGAACACCGGGGAGCTGTTTTTT
D: TRBD1; size: many; V: TRBV27; J: TRBJ2-7; CDR3: CASSFGTDGSYEQYF; DNA: TGTGCCAGCAGTTTTGGGACAGACGGATCCTACGAGCAGTACTTC
D: NA; size: many; V: TRBV5-1; J: TRBJ2-7; CDR3: CASQTVPGAYEQYF; DNA: TGCGCCAGCCAAACCGTGCCAGGGGCCTACGAGCAGTACTTC
D: NA; size: many; V: TRBV7-9; J: TRBJ1-2; CDR3: CASSRSDTTDIYGYTF; DNA: TGTGCCAGCAGCCGATCCGACACCACGGACATCTATGGCTACACCTTC
D: TRBD2; size: NA; V: TRBV5-1; J: TRBJ2-1; CDR3: CASSQTSGRAVEQFF; DNA: TGCGCCAGCAGCCAGACTAGCGGGAGGGCCGTGGAGCAGTTCTTC
D: NA; size: many; V: TRBV12-3/TRBV12-4; J: TRBJ2-3; CDR3: CASSRADTQYF; DNA: TGTGCCAGCAGCAGAGCAGATACGCAGTATTTT
D: NA; size: medium-sized; V: TRBV11-1; J: TRBJ2-1; CDR3: CASSLAPRFNEQFF; DNA: TGTGCCAGCAGCTTAGCGCCCCGCTTCAATGAGCAGTTCTTC
D: NA; size: few; V: TRBV15; J: TRBJ2-6; CDR3: CATSKDSLFSGANVLTF; DNA: TGTGCCACCAGCAAGGACAGCCTTTTCTCGGGGGCCAACGTCCTGACTTTC
D: TRBD1; size: many; V: TRBV9; J: TRBJ2-5; CDR3: CASSLRDRGETQYF; DNA: TGTGCCAGCAGCCTCCGGGACAGGGGAGAGACCCAGTACTTC
D: TRBD2; size: NA; V: TRBV7-9; J: TRBJ2-3; CDR3: CASSLTSGRTNTQYF; DNA: TGTGCCAGCAGCTTGACTAGCGGGAGGACAAATACGCAGTATTTT
D: TRBD1; size: medium-sized; V: TRBV9; J: TRBJ2-7; CDR3: CASSPGTGPDEQYF; DNA: TGTGCCAGCAGCCCAGGGACAGGGCCGGACGAGCAGTACTTC
D: NA; size: once; V: TRBV6-6; J: TRBJ2-2; CDR3: CASSPGDAGELFF; DNA: TGTGCCAGCAGTCCTGGGGACGCCGGGGAGCTGTTTTTT